This T cell receptor (beta chain) was sequenced for a study of T cells after yellow fever vaccination (dated by TCRdb to the late 2010s). In terms of the full investigation: The SMART-Seq v4 Ultra Low Input RNA kit was used to prepare libraries from fractions with low cell numbers. To follow T-cell clones before and after both primary and booster YFV17D yellow fever vaccination, bulk TCR alpha and beta repertoires underwent longitudinal sequencing. Two healthy male donors, one aged 18 to 29 and one aged 30 to 40 years, made up the cohort. Bulk PBMC replicates and cell subsets were isolated from blood drawn at multiple timepoints before and after both primary and secondary immunization.

TCR cDNA was synthesized by 5'RACE template switching, through which a universal primer site and unique molecular identifiers were introduced. Priming of cDNA synthesis was performed from both the TCR alpha and TCR beta constant segments. Library amplification used two PCR steps, and the second PCR step added sample barcodes and sequencing adapters. Sequencing of libraries was done on Illumina HiSeq 2500 (2x100 bp) or NovaSeq (2x150 bp). Concerning the study's data processing: Demultiplexing of reads and collapsing into UMI consensus sequences were performed with MIGEC, and V(D)J alignment was carried out with MiXCR. Using edgeR on replicate PBMC samples, clonotypes were called vaccine-responding if FDR was below 0.01 and the log2 fold change was above 5 up to day 15. Each bulk clonotype received a CD4 or CD8 identity based on whether the sequenced CD4 or CD8 repertoire contained that clonotype at higher abundance. TCRdb redid the processing of the public reads, applying fastp at Q25 and MiXCR, and retained in-frame beta chains. Entries that share a CDR3 protein sequence are merged under the most common genes and DNA. It is TCRdb's table, rather than the study itself, that gives the V and J calls and clone size. For this sample the table gives 500,000 to 650,000 distinct CDR3 sequences, of which roughly an eighth were detected only once. The ten most abundant clones make up 14% to 15% of the sample.

As regards this clonotype: The antigen it recognizes is unknown. The input lacks base qualities; no much larger clone sits a single base away.

The germline V gene encodes CDR1 MDHEN and CDR2 SYDVKM. At the junction V is shortened by 6 bases and J by 6 bases; bases outside the gene matches: 11. The CDR3 holds 14 amino acids from the cysteine to the phenylalanine. The CDR3 DNA has 42 bases and is translated from base 1. Beyond this particular receptor, the publication reports: The secondary T-cell response was found to be weaker but faster than the primary response, with a peak reached on day 5 rather than on day 15. After the booster, most of the clones that had expanded following primary vaccination were detected again (approximately 95% of CD4 and 80% to 90% of CD8), which suggests that memory was broadly maintained. A small share of clonotypes was detected in both CD4 and CD8 compartments, with the overlap likely arising from convergent recombination. The study included only two donors, which limits how far the findings can be generalized. Because abundant contaminating clonotypes from the bulk population could be contained in FACS-sorted repertoires, computational filtering was required.

This sample's treatment or condition label indicates: live attenuated yellow fever vaccine strain. Two biological replicates of bulk PBMCs were collected at each blood-draw timepoint. A standard Ficoll-Paque protocol was used to isolate PBMCs from peripheral blood. TriZol was used to extract RNA from bulk PBMCs, CD4 and CD8 fractions, and dextramer-positive and dextramer-negative fractions. The sample consisted of PBMCs, taken on the day of the yellow fever booster vaccination. This receptor was identified in a man under 40 who received the YFV17D yellow fever vaccine. The sequence is built from TRBV28 and TRBJ2-7; a stretch of 7 junction bases matches TRBD1. The CDR3 loop reads CASSRAGTATEQYF. The DNA sequence reads TGTGCCAGCAGCCGAGCCGGGACAGCAACCGAGCAGTACTTC.